This T cell receptor (beta chain) derives from a study of T cell changes during pregnancy in multiple sclerosis. Data came from immunoSEQ multiplex PCR; TCRdb stores just in-frame clones and leaves some out. The sample shows some 54,000 clones, 93% of them seen only once. V was cut by 5 bases and J by 4 bases, with 17 bases left in between. Per the germline V gene, CDR1 is SEHNR and CDR2 is FQNEAQ (reference sequence). This CDR3 has 15 residues. This clonotype was sampled from a female donor with multiple sclerosis, enrolled in a pregnancy study. V gene TRBV7-9 combines with J gene TRBJ2-5; D is perhaps TRBD2 (6 bases). This material consisted of peripheral blood, taken after pregnancy. This chain's CDR3 is CASSPTQRAGETQYF. The CDR3, as DNA: TGTGCCAGCAGCCCTACACAGCGGGCAGGAGAGACCCAGTACTTC.